This T cell receptor beta chain was recorded in a study of naive and memory T cell subsets. Findings of the study overall: Diversity fell and Gini index rose from naive through CM, EM, EMRA.

An equimolar mix of two oligonucleotides served as the beta constant-region primer for TRBC1 and TRBC2. TCRdb re-derived calls from the UMI-ligation and nested PCR reads in MiXCR, one entry per CDR3 protein. The sample consists of some 100,000 distinct CDR3 sequences, about 6.5% of them appearing once. CDR1 and CDR2 from the germline V gene are LNHDA and SQIVND (reference sequence). The CDR3 covers 15 residues. V lost 4 bases, J lost 3 bases, and 16 bases lay in between. Details on this clonotype: Its antigen is as yet unknown.

The chain uses TRBV19 and TRBJ2-7; weak D call: TRBD2 (6 bases). Sequenced: central memory CD4+ T cells from blood. This TCR derives from a human donor in good health. The CDR3 DNA reads TGTGCCAGTAGTAAGGCTCCGGGACTTGTCTACGAGCAGTACTTC. The encoded protein is CASSKAPGLVYEQYF.